This T cell receptor beta chain is from a study of TIL therapy for anti-PD-1-resistant metastatic lung cancer. Study information: Progressing patients received lymphodepletion, expanded TIL infusion and IL-2.

The time point: pre-treatment sample, taken before nivolumab and TIL therapy. Stage 4 NSCLC adults joined between late 2017 and 2020. This CDR3 spans 14 amino acids. The germline V gene encodes CDR1 KGHDR and CDR2 SFDVKD. The trim removed 4 bases at V and 8 bases at J, leaving 2 bases unmatched. In the case of this clone: Its target is unknown.

Sequencing used immunoSEQ v3. Data came from immunoSEQ multiplex PCR; TCRdb stores just in-frame clones and leaves some out. Among roughly 23,000 clones, around three quarters were seen once, and the ten largest hold under 2%. Study-level results: The cohort had more treatment-naive, never-smoker and oncogene-addicted patients than typical.

This sequence originates from a person between 25 and 80 years old with non-small cell lung cancer. The chain couples TRBV24-1 to TRBJ2-3; 13 nucleotides align to TRBD2. Material: blood, obtained at baseline. The CDR3 DNA sequence: TGTGCCACCAGTGAGACTAGCGGGAGGCGTACGCAGTATTTT. Encoded protein: CATSETSGRRTQYF.